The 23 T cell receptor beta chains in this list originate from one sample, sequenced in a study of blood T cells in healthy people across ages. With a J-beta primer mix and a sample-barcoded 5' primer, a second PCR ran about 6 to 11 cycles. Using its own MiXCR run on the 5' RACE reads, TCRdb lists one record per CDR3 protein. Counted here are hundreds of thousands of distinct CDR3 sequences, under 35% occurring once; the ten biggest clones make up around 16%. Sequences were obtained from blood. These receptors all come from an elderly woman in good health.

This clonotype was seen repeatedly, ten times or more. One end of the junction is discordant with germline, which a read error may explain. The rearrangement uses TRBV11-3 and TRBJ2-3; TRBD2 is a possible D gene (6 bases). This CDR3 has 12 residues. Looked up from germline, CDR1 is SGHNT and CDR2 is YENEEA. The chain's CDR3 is CASSFGGDTQYF. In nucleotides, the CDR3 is TGCGCCAGCAGCTTTGGGGGGGATACGCAGTATTTT.

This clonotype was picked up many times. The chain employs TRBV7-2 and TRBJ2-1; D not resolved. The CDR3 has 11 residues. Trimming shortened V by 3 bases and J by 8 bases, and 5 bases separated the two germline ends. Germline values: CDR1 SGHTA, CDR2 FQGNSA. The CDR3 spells CASSFLHEQFF. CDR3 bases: TGTGCCAGCAGCTTCTTACATGAGCAGTTCTTC. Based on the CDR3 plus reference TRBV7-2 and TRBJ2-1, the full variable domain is GAGVSQSPSNKVTEKGKDVELRCDPISGHTALYWYRQSLGQGLEFLIYFQGNSAPDKSGLPSDRFSAERTGGSVSTLTIQRTQQEDSAVYLCASSFLHEQFFGPGTRLTVL.

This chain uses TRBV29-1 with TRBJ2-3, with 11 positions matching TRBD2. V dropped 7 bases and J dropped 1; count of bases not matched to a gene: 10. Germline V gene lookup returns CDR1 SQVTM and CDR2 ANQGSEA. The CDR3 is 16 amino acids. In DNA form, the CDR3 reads TGCAGCGCCGTAGCGGGGGGGCGGAGTGGCACAGATACGCAGTATTTT. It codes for CSAVAGGRSGTDTQYF.

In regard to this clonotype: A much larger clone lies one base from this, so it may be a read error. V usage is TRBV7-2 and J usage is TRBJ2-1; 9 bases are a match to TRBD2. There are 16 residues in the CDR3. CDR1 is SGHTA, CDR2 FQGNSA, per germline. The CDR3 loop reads CVSSLAVGGGGDEQFF. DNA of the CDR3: TGTGTCAGCAGCTTAGCAGTTGGCGGGGGGGGCGATGAGCAGTTCTTC.

CDR3 loop: CASGPRTGDTEAFF. DNA of the CDR3: TGTGCCAGCGGCCCCAGGACAGGGGACACTGAAGCTTTCTTT. V and J are TRBV7-2 and TRBJ1-1; TRBD1 matches at 9 bases. Per germline, CDR1 SGHTA and CDR2 FQGNSA. This CDR3 comprises 14 residues. V shed 8 bases and J 3 bases; nucleotides not matched to a gene: 7.

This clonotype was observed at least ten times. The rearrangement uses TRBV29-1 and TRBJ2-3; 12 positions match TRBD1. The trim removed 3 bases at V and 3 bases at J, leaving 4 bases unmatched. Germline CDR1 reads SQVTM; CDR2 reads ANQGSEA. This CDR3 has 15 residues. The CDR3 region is CSVDGTGGGTDTQYF. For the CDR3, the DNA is TGCAGCGTTGATGGGACAGGGGGCGGAACAGATACGCAGTATTTT.

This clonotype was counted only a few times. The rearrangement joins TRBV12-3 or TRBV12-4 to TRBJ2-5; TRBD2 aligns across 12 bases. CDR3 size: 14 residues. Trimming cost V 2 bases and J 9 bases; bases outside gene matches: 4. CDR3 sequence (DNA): TGTGCCAGCAGTTTAATGTCTAGCGGGGGGGCCCAGTACTTC. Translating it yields CASSLMSSGGAQYF.

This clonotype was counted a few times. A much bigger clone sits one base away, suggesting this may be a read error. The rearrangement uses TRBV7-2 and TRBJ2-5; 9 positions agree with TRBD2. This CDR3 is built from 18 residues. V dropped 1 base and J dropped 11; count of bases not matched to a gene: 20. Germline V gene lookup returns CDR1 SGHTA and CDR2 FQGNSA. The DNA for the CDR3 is TGTGCCAGCAGCTTAGTCTTACTAGCGGGTAAGAGGTACAATGAGCAGTACTTC. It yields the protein CASSLVLLAGKRYNEQYF.

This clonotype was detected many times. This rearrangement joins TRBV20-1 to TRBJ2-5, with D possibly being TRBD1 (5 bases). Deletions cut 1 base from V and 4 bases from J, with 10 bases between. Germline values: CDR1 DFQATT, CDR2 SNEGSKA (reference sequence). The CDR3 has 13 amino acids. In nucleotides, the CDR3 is TGCAGTGCTAGAGGATCAGGGTTAGAGACCCAGTACTTC. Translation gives CSARGSGLETQYF.

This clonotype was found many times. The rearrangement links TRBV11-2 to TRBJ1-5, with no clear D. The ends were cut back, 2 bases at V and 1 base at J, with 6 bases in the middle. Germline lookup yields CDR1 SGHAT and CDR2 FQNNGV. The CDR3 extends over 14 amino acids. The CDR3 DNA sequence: TGTGCCAGCAGCTTAACTAACAGCAATCAGCCCCAGCATTTT. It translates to CASSLTNSNQPQHF.

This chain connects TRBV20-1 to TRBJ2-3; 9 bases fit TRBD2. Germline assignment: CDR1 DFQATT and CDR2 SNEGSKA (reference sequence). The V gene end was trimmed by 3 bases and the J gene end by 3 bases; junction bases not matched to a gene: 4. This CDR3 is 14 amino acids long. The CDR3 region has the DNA TGCAGTGCTAGGCAAGCGGGAGGTACAGATACGCAGTATTTT. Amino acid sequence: CSARQAGGTDTQYF.

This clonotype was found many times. Written as DNA, the CDR3 is TGTGCCAGCAGTTACTCAAGAGGCCCCTCACCCCTCCACTTT. The encoded protein is CASSYSRGPSPLHF. This chain links TRBV6-5 with TRBJ1-6, with D hard to call. The CDR3 sequence is 14 residues long. V lost 0 bases to trimming and J lost 10 bases, with 10 bases between them. Germline values: CDR1 MNHEY, CDR2 SVGAGI.

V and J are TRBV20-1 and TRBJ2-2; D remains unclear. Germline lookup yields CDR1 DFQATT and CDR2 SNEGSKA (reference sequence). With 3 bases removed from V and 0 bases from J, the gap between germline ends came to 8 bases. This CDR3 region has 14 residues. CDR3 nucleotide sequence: TGCAGTGCTAGCCAGGCTACGAACACCGGGGAGCTGTTTTTT. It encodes CSASQATNTGELFF.

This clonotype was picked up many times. This chain's CDR3 is CASKTYAGKDEQYF. CDR3 sequence (DNA): TGTGCCAGCAAGACGTACGCGGGGAAGGACGAGCAGTACTTC. The gene calls are TRBV6-6 and TRBJ2-7; TRBD2 might be the D (6 bases). Trimming took off 7 bases at V and 5 bases at J, with 18 bases between the two ends. There are 14 residues in the CDR3. Germline V gene sequence: CDR1 MNHNY, CDR2 SVGAGI (reference sequence).

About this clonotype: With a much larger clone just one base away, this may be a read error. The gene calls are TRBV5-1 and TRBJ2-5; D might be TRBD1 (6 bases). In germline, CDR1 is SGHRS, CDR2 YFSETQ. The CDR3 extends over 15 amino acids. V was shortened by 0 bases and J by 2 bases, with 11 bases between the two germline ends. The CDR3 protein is CASSLGYRVQETQYF. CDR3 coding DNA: TGCGCCAGCAGCTTGGGTTACAGGGTTCAAGAGACCCAGTACTTC.

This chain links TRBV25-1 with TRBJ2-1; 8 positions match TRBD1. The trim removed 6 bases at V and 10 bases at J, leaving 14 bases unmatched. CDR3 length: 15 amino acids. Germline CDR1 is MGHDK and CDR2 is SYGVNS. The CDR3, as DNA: TGTGCCAGCAGAGGAGATTGGACAGGGAGGCGCGAGCAGTTCTTC. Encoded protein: CASRGDWTGRREQFF.

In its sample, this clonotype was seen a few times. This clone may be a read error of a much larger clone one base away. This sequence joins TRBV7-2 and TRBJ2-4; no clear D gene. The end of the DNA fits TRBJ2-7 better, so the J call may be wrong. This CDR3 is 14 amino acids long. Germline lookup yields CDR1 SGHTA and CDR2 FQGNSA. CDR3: CAGSLASGNYEQYF. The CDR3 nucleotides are TGTGCCGGCAGCTTAGCTTCAGGAAACTACGAGCAGTACTTC.

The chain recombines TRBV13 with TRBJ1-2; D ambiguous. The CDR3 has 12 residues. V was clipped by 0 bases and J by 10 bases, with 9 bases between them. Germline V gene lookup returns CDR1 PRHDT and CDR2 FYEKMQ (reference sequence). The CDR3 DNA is TGTGCCAGCAGCTTAGGGTCTTGGGACTACACCTTC. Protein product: CASSLGSWDYTF.

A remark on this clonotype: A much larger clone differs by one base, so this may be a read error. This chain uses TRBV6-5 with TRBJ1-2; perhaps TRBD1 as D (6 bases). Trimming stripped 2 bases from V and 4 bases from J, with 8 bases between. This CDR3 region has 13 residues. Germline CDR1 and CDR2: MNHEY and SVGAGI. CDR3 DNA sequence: TGTGCCAGCAGTTACGGACAGTGCTATGGCTACACCTTC. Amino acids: CASSYGQCYGYTF.

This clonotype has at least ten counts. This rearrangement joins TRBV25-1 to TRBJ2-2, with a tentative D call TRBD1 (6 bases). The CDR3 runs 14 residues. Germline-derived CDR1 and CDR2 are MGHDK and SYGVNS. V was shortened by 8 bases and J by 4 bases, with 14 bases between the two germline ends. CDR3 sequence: CASSPQGSTGELFF. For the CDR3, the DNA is TGTGCCAGCTCTCCACAGGGTAGCACCGGGGAGCTGTTTTTT.

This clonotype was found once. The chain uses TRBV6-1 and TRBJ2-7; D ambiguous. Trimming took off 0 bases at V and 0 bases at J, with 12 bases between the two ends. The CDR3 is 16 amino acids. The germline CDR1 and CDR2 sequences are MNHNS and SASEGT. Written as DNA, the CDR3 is TGTGCCAGCAGTGAAGCTTCAGGTCGAAGCTCCTACGAGCAGTACTTC. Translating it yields CASSEASGRSSYEQYF.

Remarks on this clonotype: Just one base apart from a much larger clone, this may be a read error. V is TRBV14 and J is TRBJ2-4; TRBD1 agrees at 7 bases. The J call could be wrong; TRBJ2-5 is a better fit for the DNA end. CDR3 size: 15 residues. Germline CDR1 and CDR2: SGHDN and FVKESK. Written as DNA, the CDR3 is TGTGCCAGCGGTTCCGGGACAGTCCGGACGGAGACCCAGTACTTC. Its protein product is CASGSGTVRTETQYF.

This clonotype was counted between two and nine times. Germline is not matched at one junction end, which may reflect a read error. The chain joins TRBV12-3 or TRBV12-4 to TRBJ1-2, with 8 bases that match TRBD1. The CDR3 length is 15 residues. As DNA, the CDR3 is TGTGCCAGCAGGCGGACAGGGCCTGATAACTATGGCTGCACCTTC. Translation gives CASRRTGPDNYGCTF.